This T cell receptor (beta chain) was retrieved from a study of cytomegalovirus exposure and HLA in healthy donors. This clone was recorded only once. The antigen remains undetermined. The study, taken as a whole, reports: In the 120 or so validation repertoires, under 95% of cluster scores exceeded 0, per a later analysis.

Clones were sequenced by immunoSEQ multiplex PCR, and TCRdb holds only the in-frame ones, with some missing. The sample has approximately 53,000 clones, about 90% seen once; the top ten hold under 1.5%. Trimming shortened V by 1 base and J by 5 bases, and 14 bases separated the two germline ends. Germline V gene lookup returns CDR1 KGHSH and CDR2 LQKENI. The CDR3 consists of 15 residues. What was sequenced was PBMCs. The chain joins TRBV18 to TRBJ1-1; D not certain. This receptor was taken from a man in his late teens or twenties in good health and CMV-seronegative. CDR3 sequence (DNA): TGTGCCAGCTCACCACGAGGGCCGGGGAGGACTGAAGCTTTCTTT. It yields the protein CASSPRGPGRTEAFF. The full variable domain, rest sourced from reference TRBV18 and TRBJ1-1, is NAGVMQNPRHLVRRRGQEARLRCSPMKGHSHVYWYRQLPEEGLKFMVYLQKENIIDESGMPKERFSAEFPKEGPSILRIQQVVRGDSAAYFCASSPRGPGRTEAFFGQGTRLTVV.